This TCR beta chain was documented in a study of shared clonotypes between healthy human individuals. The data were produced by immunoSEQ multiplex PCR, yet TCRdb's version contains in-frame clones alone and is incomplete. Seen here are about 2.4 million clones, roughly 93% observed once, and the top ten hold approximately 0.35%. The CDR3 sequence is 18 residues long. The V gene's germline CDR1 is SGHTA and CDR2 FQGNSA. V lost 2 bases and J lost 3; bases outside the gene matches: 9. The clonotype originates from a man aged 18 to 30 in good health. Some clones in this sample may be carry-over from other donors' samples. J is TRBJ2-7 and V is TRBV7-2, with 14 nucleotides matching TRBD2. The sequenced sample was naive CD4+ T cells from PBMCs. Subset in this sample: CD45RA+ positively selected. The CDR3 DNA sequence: TGTGCCAGCAGCTTAACGGGACTAGCGGGAGCGCCGGGCTACGAGCAGTACTTC. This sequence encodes CASSLTGLAGAPGYEQYF. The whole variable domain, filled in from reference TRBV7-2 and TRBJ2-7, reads GAGVSQSPSNKVTEKGKDVELRCDPISGHTALYWYRQSLGQGLEFLIYFQGNSAPDKSGLPSDRFSAERTGGSVSTLTIQRTQQEDSAVYLCASSLTGLAGAPGYEQYFGPGTRLTVT.